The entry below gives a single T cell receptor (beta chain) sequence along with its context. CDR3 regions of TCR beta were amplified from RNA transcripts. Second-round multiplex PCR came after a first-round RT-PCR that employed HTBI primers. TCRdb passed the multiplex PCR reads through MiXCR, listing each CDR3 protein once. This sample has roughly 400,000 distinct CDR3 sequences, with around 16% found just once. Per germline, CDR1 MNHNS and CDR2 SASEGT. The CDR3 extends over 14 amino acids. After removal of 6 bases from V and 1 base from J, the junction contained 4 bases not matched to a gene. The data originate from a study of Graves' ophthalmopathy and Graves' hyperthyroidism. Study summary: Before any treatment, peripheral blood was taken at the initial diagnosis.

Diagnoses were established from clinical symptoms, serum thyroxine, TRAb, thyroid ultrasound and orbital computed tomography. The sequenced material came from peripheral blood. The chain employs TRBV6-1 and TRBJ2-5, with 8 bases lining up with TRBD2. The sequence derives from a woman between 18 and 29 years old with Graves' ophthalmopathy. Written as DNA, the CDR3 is TGTGCCAGCAGCGCCGGGACTAGCCAAGAGACCCAGTACTTC. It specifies CASSAGTSQETQYF.